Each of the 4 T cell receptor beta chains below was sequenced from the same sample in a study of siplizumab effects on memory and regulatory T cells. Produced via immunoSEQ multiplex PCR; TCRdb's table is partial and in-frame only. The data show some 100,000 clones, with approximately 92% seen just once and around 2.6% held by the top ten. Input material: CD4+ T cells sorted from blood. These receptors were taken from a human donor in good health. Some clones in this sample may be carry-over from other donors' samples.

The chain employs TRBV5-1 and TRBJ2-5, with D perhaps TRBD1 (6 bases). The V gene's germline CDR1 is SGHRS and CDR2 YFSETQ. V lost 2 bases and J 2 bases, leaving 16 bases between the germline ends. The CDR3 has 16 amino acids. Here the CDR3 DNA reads TGCGCCAGCAGCTTTCTAGGTGGGACAACGCAAGAGACCCAGTACTTC. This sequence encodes CASSFLGGTTQETQYF.

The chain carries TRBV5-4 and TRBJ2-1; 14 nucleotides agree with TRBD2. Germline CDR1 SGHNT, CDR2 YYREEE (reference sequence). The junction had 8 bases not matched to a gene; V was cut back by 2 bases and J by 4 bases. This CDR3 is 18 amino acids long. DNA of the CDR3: TGTGCCAGCAGCTTTGGGGTTGGGACTAGCGGGAGTTACAATGAGCAGTTCTTC. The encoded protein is CASSFGVGTSGSYNEQFF. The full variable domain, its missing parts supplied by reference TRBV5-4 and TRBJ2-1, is ETGVTQSPTHLIKTRGQQVTLRCSSQSGHNTVSWYQQALGQGPQFIFQYYREEENGRGNFPPRFSGLQFPNYSSELNVNALELDDSALYLCASSFGVGTSGSYNEQFFGPGTRLTVL.

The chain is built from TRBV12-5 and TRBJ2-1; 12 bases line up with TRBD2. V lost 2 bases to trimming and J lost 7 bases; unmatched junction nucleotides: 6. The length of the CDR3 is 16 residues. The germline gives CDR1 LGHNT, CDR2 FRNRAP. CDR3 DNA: TGTGCTAGTGGTTTGCATACTAGCGGGAGGTCGAATGAGCAGTTCTTC. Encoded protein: CASGLHTSGRSNEQFF.

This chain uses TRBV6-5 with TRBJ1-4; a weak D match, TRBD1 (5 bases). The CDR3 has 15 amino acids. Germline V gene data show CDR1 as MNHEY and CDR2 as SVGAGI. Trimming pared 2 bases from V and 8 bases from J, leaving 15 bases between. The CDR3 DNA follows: TGTGCCAGCAGTTACGGCCGCGGGGCGTACGAAAAACTGTTTTTT. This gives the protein CASSYGRGAYEKLFF.